This is a list of T cell receptor beta chains from one sample in a study of blood T cell repertoires in COVID-19. Sequencing was performed with immunoSEQ multiplex PCR; in TCRdb, only in-frame clones are kept and a portion is missing. The sample has 400,000 to 550,000 clones, around 89% seen once. The specimen was peripheral blood. The receptors derive from a woman in her twenties or thirties with acute or convalescent COVID-19. Both conserved end residues are part of each CDR3. A D gene is named only where the DNA matches it firmly. Where a row states a size, it is once, few, many or the class of an expanded clone; other rows omit it.

D gene | J gene | V gene | clone size | CDR3 protein | CDR3 DNA
. | TRBJ1-3 | TRBV5-5 | . | CASSLVPPRDSGNTIYF | TGTGCCAGCAGCTTGGTCCCTCCCAGGGACTCTGGAAACACCATATATTTT
. | TRBJ1-6 | TRBV18 | . | CASSPLKGSSSPLHF | TGTGCCAGCTCACCATTAAAAGGCTCTAGTTCACCCCTCCACTTT
TRBD2 | TRBJ2-2 | TRBV3-1/TRBV3-2 | . | CASSQGGARELFF | TGTGCCAGCAGCCAGGGAGGGGCGAGAGAGCTGTTTTTT
. | TRBJ2-5 | TRBV25-1 | once | CASSEEGARGKTQYF | TGTGCCAGCAGTGAGGAGGGGGCCAGAGGAAAGACCCAGTACTTC
. | TRBJ1-1 | TRBV19 | . | CASSGDGNTEAFF | TGTGCCAGCTCGGGTGATGGGAACACTGAAGCTTTCTTT
TRBD1 | TRBJ2-5 | TRBV5-1 | . | CASSFGTGQETQYF | TGCGCCAGCAGCTTCGGGACAGGGCAAGAGACCCAGTACTTC
TRBD1 | TRBJ2-3 | TRBV18 | once | CASSAGQGAGGTQYF | TGTGCCAGCTCAGCGGGACAGGGCGCTGGTGGTACGCAGTATTTT
. | TRBJ2-2 | TRBV9 | few | CASSVALASTGELFF | TGTGCCAGCAGCGTAGCACTAGCATCCACCGGGGAGCTGTTTTTT
. | TRBJ2-1 | TRBV20-1 | . | CSASGAYLYNEQFF | TGCAGTGCTAGTGGAGCCTATCTCTACAATGAGCAGTTCTTC
TRBD2 | TRBJ2-2 | TRBV5-1 | . | CASSPAGETNTGELFF | TGCGCCAGCAGCCCAGCGGGGGAAACGAACACCGGGGAGCTGTTTTTT
TRBD2 | TRBJ2-1 | TRBV11-2 | . | CAIPGSGGSYNEQFF | TGTGCCATCCCGGGGAGCGGGGGGTCGTACAATGAGCAGTTCTTC
TRBD2 | TRBJ2-1 | TRBV24-1 | . | CATSAPSGAGGASYNEQFF | TGTGCCACCAGTGCCCCTTCGGGAGCGGGGGGTGCCTCCTACAATGAGCAGTTCTTC
. | TRBJ2-6 | TRBV30 | . | CAWSGDMISGANVLTF | TGTGCCTGGAGCGGAGATATGATCTCTGGGGCCAACGTCCTGACTTTC
TRBD1 | TRBJ1-1 | TRBV11-2 | . | CADRERMNTEAFF | TGTGCCGACAGGGAGAGGATGAACACTGAAGCTTTCTTT
. | TRBJ2-2 | TRBV7-6 | . | CASSEGDSNTGELFF | TGTGCCAGCAGCGAGGGGGATTCGAACACCGGGGAGCTGTTTTTT
. | TRBJ2-3 | TRBV9 | . | CASSGNSGLGTDTQYF | TGTGCCAGCAGCGGCAATAGCGGCTTGGGGACAGATACGCAGTATTTT
. | TRBJ2-7 | TRBV6-5 | . | CASSLPTDSTYEQYF | TGTGCCAGCAGTTTACCGACAGATAGCACCTACGAGCAGTACTTC
TRBD1 | TRBJ2-5 | TRBV3-1/TRBV3-2 | . | CASSQEGAQGETQYF | TGTGCCAGCAGCCAAGAGGGGGCACAGGGGGAGACCCAGTACTTC
. | TRBJ2-1 | TRBV28 | . | CASSLSHNEQFF | TGTGCCAGCAGTTTGTCTCACAATGAGCAGTTCTTC
. | TRBJ2-6 | TRBV7-3 | . | CASSPRSGANVLTF | TGTGCCAGCAGCCCGCGATCTGGGGCCAACGTCCTGACTTTC
. | TRBJ2-3 | TRBV5-1 | . | CASSPGSYRTDTQYF | TGCGCCAGCAGTCCGGGTTCTTACCGAACAGATACGCAGTATTTT
. | TRBJ1-5 | TRBV29-1 | . | CSVEDGRLEKNRQPQHF | TGCAGCGTTGAAGACGGTCGATTGGAGAAAAACAGGCAGCCCCAGCATTTT
. | TRBJ1-2 | TRBV5-1 | . | CASSFAGGADYGYTF | TGCGCCAGCAGCTTCGCGGGGGGGGCGGACTATGGCTACACCTTC
. | TRBJ2-6 | TRBV27 | . | CASSRTASGANVLTF | TGTGCCAGCAGCCGGACAGCCTCTGGGGCCAACGTCCTGACTTTC
. | TRBJ1-4 | TRBV3-1/TRBV3-2 | . | CASSNDRDTDEKLFF | TGTGCCAGCAGCAATGACCGGGACACCGATGAAAAACTGTTTTTT
. | TRBJ2-7 | TRBV5-1 | . | CASSLSHVLYEQYF | TGCGCCAGCAGCTTGTCACATGTCCTCTACGAGCAGTACTTC
. | TRBJ2-3 | TRBV4-1 | . | CASTRGSAPRITDTQYF | TGCGCCAGCACCCGAGGGTCGGCGCCCCGAATAACAGATACGCAGTATTTT
TRBD1 | TRBJ1-1 | TRBV5-4 | . | CASSLQGAEAFF | TGTGCCAGCAGCTTGCAGGGGGCTGAAGCTTTCTTT
. | TRBJ1-1 | TRBV7-3 | . | CASSWVGQRNSPPTRSNTEAFF | TGTGCCAGCAGCTGGGTGGGACAAAGAAACTCACCGCCCACCCGTTCGAACACTGAAGCTTTCTTT
. | TRBJ1-2 | TRBV30 | . | CAWTDGWGLYTF | TGTGCCTGGACCGACGGCTGGGGCTTATACACCTTC
. | TRBJ2-2 | TRBV10-3 | . | CAIRSTGELFF | TGTGCCATTCGCAGCACCGGGGAGCTGTTTTTT
. | TRBJ2-3 | TRBV7-2 | . | CASSLGVGTHTDTQYF | TGTGCCAGCAGCTTAGGGGTAGGGACTCACACAGATACGCAGTATTTT
. | TRBJ1-1 | TRBV2 | . | CASRATKNTEAFF | TGTGCCAGCAGGGCGACAAAGAACACTGAAGCTTTCTTT
. | TRBJ2-5 | TRBV12-5 | . | CASGPRQETQYF | TGTGCTAGTGGTCCACGGCAAGAGACCCAGTACTTC
. | TRBJ2-5 | TRBV5-5 | once | CASSLYHFQETQYF | TGTGCCAGCAGCTTGTATCACTTCCAAGAGACCCAGTACTTC
. | TRBJ2-2 | TRBV18 | . | CASSRQDRFRARELFF | TGTGCCAGCTCACGCCAAGACAGATTTCGGGCCCGGGAGCTGTTTTTT
. | TRBJ1-2 | TRBV18 | once | CASSPLIMGDSHGYTF | TGTGCCAGCTCACCCCTTATAATGGGAGATAGTCATGGCTACACCTTC
. | TRBJ2-3 | TRBV13 | . | CASRTGPSGGDTQYF | TGTGCCAGCAGAACCGGACCCTCCGGGGGTGATACGCAGTATTTT
TRBD2 | TRBJ2-1 | TRBV11-2 | . | CASSPPVRTSAGRHEQFF | TGTGCCAGCAGTCCACCAGTTCGGACTAGCGCCGGGCGCCATGAGCAGTTCTTC
. | TRBJ2-3 | TRBV6-4 | . | CASSEAFTDTQYF | TGTGCCAGCAGTGAGGCTTTTACGGATACGCAGTATTTT
TRBD2 | TRBJ2-3 | TRBV29-1 | . | CSVGLAGEHADTQYF | TGCAGCGTTGGACTAGCGGGAGAACACGCGGATACGCAGTATTTT
. | TRBJ2-2 | TRBV7-9 | . | CASSLGTTITNTGELFF | TGTGCCAGCAGCTTGGGGACAACAATTACGAACACCGGGGAGCTGTTTTTT
. | TRBJ1-1 | TRBV19 | . | CASSIRGITEAFF | TGTGCCAGTAGTATCAGGGGCATCACTGAAGCTTTCTTT
TRBD1 | TRBJ1-2 | TRBV3-1/TRBV3-2 | . | CASRETGDLYGYTF | TGTGCCAGCAGGGAGACAGGGGATCTCTATGGCTACACCTTC
. | TRBJ2-5 | TRBV7-3 | . | CASSLGSQGIETQYF | TGTGCCAGCAGCTTAGGTAGTCAGGGTATAGAGACCCAGTACTTC
. | TRBJ1-1 | TRBV7-9 | many | CASSLIGRNTEAFF | TGTGCCAGCAGCTTGATAGGGAGGAACACTGAAGCTTTCTTT
. | TRBJ1-1 | TRBV4-1 | . | CASSQESGDPEAFF | TGCGCCAGCAGCCAAGAATCGGGAGACCCTGAAGCTTTCTTT
TRBD1 | TRBJ1-1 | TRBV25-1 | . | CASSEGGGQGNTEAFF | TGTGCCAGCAGTGAAGGAGGTGGACAGGGGAACACTGAAGCTTTCTTT
TRBD2 | TRBJ2-5 | TRBV28 | . | CASSFVAGEETQYF | TGTGCCAGCAGTTTCGTTGCGGGGGAAGAGACCCAGTACTTC
TRBD1 | TRBJ2-7 | TRBV7-9 | . | CASSAGQGRYEQYF | TGTGCCAGCAGCGCCGGACAGGGGCGGTACGAGCAGTACTTC